Following are 8 T cell receptor beta chains from one sample sequenced in a study of cytomegalovirus exposure and HLA in healthy donors. It was with 60 Vbeta and 13 Jbeta primers that the PCR ran. Profiling relied on immunoSEQ multiplex PCR, and the TCRdb table lists in-frame clones only, not all of them. The repertoire holds some 110,000 clones, with 8.5% to 10% as singletons. Input material: PBMCs. The source is a man aged 25-40 years in good health and CMV-seronegative.

The chain couples TRBV5-1 to TRBJ1-2, with a weak D call TRBD1 (6 bases). There are 14 residues in the CDR3. Trimming removed 5 bases at V and 5 bases at J, with 16 bases between. Germline values: CDR1 SGHRS, CDR2 YFSETQ. The chain's CDR3 is CASRLLDSLYGYTF. In DNA form, the CDR3 reads TGCGCCAGCAGGCTGTTGGACAGCCTATATGGCTACACCTTC.

V usage is TRBV2 and J usage is TRBJ1-5, with TRBD1 identical over 10 bases. Germline V gene lookup returns CDR1 SNHLY and CDR2 FYNNEI. There are 15 residues in the CDR3. The trim removed 8 bases at V and 7 bases at J, leaving 11 bases unmatched. CDR3 residues: CASRRDRGVEQPQHF. The CDR3 nucleotides are TGTGCCAGCCGGAGGGACAGGGGAGTTGAGCAGCCCCAGCATTTT.

This clone was seen only a few times. The V call is TRBV5-6, the J call TRBJ2-1; 14 bases match TRBD2. With 1 base clipped from V and 3 bases from J, the junction kept 9 bases outside the gene matches. Per germline, CDR1 SGHDT and CDR2 YYEEEE. This CDR3 is built from 19 residues. This CDR3 is CASSLLWGTSGRNYNEQFF. CDR3 nucleotides: TGTGCCAGCAGCTTGCTCTGGGGGACTAGCGGGAGAAACTACAATGAGCAGTTCTTC.

CDR3 in amino acids: CASSTGTGETEAFF. The CDR3 region has the DNA TGTGCCAGCTCAACTGGAACAGGGGAAACTGAAGCTTTCTTT. The rearrangement links TRBV18 to TRBJ1-1, with TRBD1 identical over 7 bases. Trimming took 5 bases from V and 5 from J; bases not matched to a gene: 8. This CDR3 has 14 amino acids. The germline CDR1 and CDR2 sequences are KGHSH and LQKENI.

This clone has just a few counts. The rearrangement links TRBV11-2 to TRBJ2-7; D call uncertain. Germline CDR1 SGHAT, CDR2 FQNNGV. The CDR3 consists of 11 residues. The germline V and J ends were trimmed by 8 bases and 3 bases, with 8 bases remaining between them. The CDR3 reads CASRAIYEQYF. In DNA, the CDR3 is TGTGCCAGCCGAGCTATCTACGAGCAGTACTTC.

The chain uses TRBV6-5 and TRBJ1-2; 7 bases agree with TRBD1. This CDR3 region has 12 residues. V lost 6 bases to trimming and J lost 9 bases; unmatched junction nucleotides: 7. Looked up from germline, CDR1 is MNHEY and CDR2 is SVGAGI. CDR3 coding DNA: TGTGCCAGCAGACTCCGACAGGGAAGCTACACCTTC. This translates into CASRLRQGSYTF.

This sequence joins TRBV5-8 and TRBJ1-2; TRBD1 agrees at 9 bases. V lost 2 bases and J lost 4; bases outside the gene matches: 3. Germline-derived CDR1 and CDR2 are SGHTS and YDEGEE. The CDR3 is 14 amino acids. CDR3 residues: CASSFGQGTYGYTF. CDR3 bases: TGTGCCAGCAGCTTTGGACAGGGGACCTATGGCTACACCTTC. The full variable domain, with the rest looked up from reference TRBV5-8 and TRBJ1-2, is EAGVTQSPTHLIKTRGQQATLRCSPISGHTSVYWYQQALGLGLQFLLWYDEGEERNRGNFPPRFSGRQFPNYSSELNVNALELEDSALYLCASSFGQGTYGYTFGSGTRLTVV.

The chain carries TRBV27 and TRBJ2-2, with a possible D match to TRBD1 (6 bases). The ends were cut back, 5 bases at V and 4 bases at J, with 11 bases in the middle. Looked up from germline, CDR1 is MNHEY and CDR2 is SMNVEV (reference sequence). There are 14 residues in the CDR3. The CDR3 region has the DNA TGTGCCAGCAGTGAGACCAGGGGCACCGGGGAGCTGTTTTTT. Translated: CASSETRGTGELFF.